This T cell receptor (beta chain) is from a study of regulatory T cells in long-lasting Graves disease. Study conclusions and caveats: Favored usage of TRBV28, TRBJ1-2 and TRBJ2-5 was recorded in persistent disease.

Documented time point: newly diagnosed GD, antithyroid drugs for less than 3 months. The TCR library used RNA extracted from PBMCs. In germline, CDR1 is SGHAT, CDR2 FQDESV (reference sequence). This CDR3 has 12 amino acids. HTBI primers from iRepertoire and Arm-PCR of CDR3 regions yielded the TCR beta libraries. TCRdb called the multiplex PCR reads again in MiXCR, with one record for every CDR3 protein. The profile shows about 440,000 distinct CDR3 sequences, about a sixth of them singletons. A note on this clonotype: The antigen is not known. At one end the junction does not follow the germline gene, possibly because of a read error.

The sample was also linked to a second study, of T cells in Graves' hyperthyroidism and ophthalmopathy.

The receptor comes from a woman in her thirties with Graves disease. The rearrangement uses TRBV11-1 and TRBJ2-5; D is unresolved. Sequenced here: peripheral blood mononuclear cells (PBMCs), sampled at new diagnosis, from a patient treated with antithyroid drugs. CDR3 nucleotides: TGTGCCAGCAGCTTTCCCCAAGAGACCCCGTACTTC. Translated: CASSFPQETPYF.